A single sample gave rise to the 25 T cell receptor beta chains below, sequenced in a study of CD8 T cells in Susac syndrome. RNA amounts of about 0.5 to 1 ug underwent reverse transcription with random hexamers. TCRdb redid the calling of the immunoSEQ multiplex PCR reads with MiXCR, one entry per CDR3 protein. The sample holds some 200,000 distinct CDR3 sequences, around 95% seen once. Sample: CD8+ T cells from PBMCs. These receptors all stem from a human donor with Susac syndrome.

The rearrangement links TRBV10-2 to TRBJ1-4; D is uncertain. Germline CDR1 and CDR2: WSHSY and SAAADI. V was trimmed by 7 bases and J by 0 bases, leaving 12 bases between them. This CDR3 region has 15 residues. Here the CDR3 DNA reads TGCGCCAGCACAGAGACATTTGCAACTAATGAAAAACTGTTTTTT. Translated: CASTETFATNEKLFF.

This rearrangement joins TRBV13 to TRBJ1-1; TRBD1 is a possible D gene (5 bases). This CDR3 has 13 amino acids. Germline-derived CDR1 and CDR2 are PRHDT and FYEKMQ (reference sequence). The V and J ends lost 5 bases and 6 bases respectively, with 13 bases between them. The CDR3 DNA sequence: TGTGCCAGCAGCAAGACAGAGAGGGCTGAAGCTTTCTTT. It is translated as CASSKTERAEAFF.

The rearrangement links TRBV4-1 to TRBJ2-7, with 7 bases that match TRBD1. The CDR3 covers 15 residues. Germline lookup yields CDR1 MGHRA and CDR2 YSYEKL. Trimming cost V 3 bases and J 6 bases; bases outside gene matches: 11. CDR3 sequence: CASSHLPTGSAEQYF. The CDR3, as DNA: TGCGCCAGCAGCCATCTACCGACAGGGAGTGCCGAGCAGTACTTC.

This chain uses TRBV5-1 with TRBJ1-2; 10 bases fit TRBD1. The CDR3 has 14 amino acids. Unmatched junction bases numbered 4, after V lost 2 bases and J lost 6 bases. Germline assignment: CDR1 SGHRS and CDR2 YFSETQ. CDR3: CASSFTGTGDGYTF. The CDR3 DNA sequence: TGCGCCAGCAGCTTTACCGGGACAGGGGATGGCTACACCTTC.

CDR3 region: CASSSGTSGRRTYNEQFF. Written as DNA, the CDR3 is TGTGCCAGCAGCTCCGGGACTAGCGGGAGAAGGACCTACAATGAGCAGTTCTTC. V is TRBV7-6 and J is TRBJ2-1; TRBD2 matches 14 bases. After removal of 4 bases from V and 2 bases from J, the junction contained 7 bases not matched to a gene. The germline V gene encodes CDR1 SGHVS and CDR2 FNYEAQ. This CDR3 has 18 residues.

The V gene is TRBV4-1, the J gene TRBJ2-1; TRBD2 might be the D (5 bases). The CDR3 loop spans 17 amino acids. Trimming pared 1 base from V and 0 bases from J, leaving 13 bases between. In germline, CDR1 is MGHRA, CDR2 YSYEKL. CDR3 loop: CASSQAAGVSSYNEQFF. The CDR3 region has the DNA TGCGCCAGCAGCCAAGCGGCCGGGGTTAGCTCCTACAATGAGCAGTTCTTC.

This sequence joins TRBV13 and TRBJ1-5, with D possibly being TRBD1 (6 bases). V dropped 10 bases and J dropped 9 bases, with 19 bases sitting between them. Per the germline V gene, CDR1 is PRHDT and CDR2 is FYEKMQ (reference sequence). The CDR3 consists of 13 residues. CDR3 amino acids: CATRGGRGGPQHF. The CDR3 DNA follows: TGTGCCACCCGGGGGGGGAGAGGGGGGCCCCAGCATTTT. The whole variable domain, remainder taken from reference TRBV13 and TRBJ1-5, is AAGVIQSPRHLIKEKRETATLKCYPIPRHDTVYWYQQGPGQDPQFLISFYEKMQSDKGSIPDRFSAQQFSDYHSELNMSSLELGDSALYFCATRGGRGGPQHFGDGTRLSIL.

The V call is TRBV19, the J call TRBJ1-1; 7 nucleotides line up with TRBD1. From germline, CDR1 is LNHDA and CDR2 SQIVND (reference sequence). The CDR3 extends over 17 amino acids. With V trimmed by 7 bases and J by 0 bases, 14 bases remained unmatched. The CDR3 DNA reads TGTGCCAGTACCCGACGTACCACAGGACAGGTGAACACTGAAGCTTTCTTT. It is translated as CASTRRTTGQVNTEAFF.

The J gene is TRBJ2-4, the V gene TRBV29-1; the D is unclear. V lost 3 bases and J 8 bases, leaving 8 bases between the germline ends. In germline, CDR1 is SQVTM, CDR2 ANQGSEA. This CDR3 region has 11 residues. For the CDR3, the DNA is TGCAGCGTTGAGATAGTGGACATTCAGTACTTC. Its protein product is CSVEIVDIQYF.

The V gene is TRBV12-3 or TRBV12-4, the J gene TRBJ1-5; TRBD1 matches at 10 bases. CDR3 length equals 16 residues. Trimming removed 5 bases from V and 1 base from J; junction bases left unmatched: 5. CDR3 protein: CASSPGTGESNQPQHF. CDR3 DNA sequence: TGTGCCAGCAGTCCCGGGACAGGGGAGAGCAATCAGCCCCAGCATTTT.

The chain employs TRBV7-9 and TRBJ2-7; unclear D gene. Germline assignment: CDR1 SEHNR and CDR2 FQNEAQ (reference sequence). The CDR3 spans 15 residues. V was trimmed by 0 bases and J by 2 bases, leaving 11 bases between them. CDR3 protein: CASSLARPGPYEQYF. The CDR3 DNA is TGTGCCAGCAGCTTAGCTCGTCCCGGTCCCTACGAGCAGTACTTC.

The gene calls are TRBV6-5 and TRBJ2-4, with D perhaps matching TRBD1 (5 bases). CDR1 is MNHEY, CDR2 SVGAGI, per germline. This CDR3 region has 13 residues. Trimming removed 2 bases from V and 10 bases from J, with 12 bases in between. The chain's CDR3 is CASSYRGAAIQYF. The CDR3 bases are TGTGCCAGCAGTTACAGGGGCGCCGCTATTCAGTACTTC.

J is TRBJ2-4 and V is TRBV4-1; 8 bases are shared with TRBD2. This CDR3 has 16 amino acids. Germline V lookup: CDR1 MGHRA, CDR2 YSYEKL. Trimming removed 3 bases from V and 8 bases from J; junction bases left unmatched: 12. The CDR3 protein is CASSQDELAEVDIQYF. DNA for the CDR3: TGCGCCAGCAGCCAGGATGAACTAGCGGAAGTGGACATTCAGTACTTC.

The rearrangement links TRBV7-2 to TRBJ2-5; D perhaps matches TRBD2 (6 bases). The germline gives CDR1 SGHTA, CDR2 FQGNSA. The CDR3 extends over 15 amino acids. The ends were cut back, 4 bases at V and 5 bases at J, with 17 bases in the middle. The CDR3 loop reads CASSSGIFRGETQYF. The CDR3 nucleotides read TGTGCCAGCAGCTCGGGAATCTTCCGGGGGGAGACCCAGTACTTC.

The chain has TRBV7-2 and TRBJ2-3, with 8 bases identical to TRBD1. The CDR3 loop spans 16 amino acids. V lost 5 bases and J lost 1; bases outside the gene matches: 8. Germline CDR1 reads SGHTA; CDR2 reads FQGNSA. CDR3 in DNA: TGTGCCAGCAGCCAAGGAGTGGACAGGGGCACAGATACGCAGTATTTT. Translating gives CASSQGVDRGTDTQYF.

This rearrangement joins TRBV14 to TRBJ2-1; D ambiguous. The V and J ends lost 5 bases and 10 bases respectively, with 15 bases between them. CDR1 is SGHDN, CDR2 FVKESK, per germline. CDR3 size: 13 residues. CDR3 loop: CASSSRTVREQFF. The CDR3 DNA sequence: TGTGCCAGCAGCTCACGGACGGTACGGGAGCAGTTCTTC.

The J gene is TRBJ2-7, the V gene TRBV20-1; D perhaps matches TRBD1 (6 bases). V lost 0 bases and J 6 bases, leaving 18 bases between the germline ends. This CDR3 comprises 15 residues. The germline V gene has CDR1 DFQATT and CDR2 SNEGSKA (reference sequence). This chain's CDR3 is CSARDPRQGLVEQYF. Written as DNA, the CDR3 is TGCAGTGCTAGAGATCCCCGCCAGGGGTTGGTCGAGCAGTACTTC.

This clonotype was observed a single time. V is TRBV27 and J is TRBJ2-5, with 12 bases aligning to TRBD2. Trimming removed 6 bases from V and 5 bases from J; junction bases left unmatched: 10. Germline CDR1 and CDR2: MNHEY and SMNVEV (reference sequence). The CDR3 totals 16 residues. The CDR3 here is CASRPRLAGVGETQYF. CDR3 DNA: TGTGCCAGCAGGCCTCGACTAGCGGGAGTTGGGGAGACCCAGTACTTC.

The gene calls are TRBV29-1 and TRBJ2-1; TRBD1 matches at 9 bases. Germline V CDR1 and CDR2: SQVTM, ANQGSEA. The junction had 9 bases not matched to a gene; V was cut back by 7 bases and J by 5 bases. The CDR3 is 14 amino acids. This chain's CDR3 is CSAIQGAPDNEQFF. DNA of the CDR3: TGCAGCGCCATACAGGGGGCGCCGGACAATGAGCAGTTCTTC.

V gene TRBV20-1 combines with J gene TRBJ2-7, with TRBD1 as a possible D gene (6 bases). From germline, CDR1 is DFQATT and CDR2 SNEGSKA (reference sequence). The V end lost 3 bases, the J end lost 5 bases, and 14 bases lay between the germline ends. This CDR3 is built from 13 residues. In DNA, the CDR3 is TGCAGTGCTAGGGGGGCCAGGGTGAACGAGCAGTACTTC. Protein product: CSARGARVNEQYF.

This CDR3 reads CASARRGAPYSNQPQHF. DNA of the CDR3: TGTGCCAGTGCTCGACGGGGGGCTCCTTATAGCAATCAGCCCCAGCATTTT. The chain uses TRBV28 and TRBJ1-5, with TRBD1 as a possible D gene (6 bases). V was pared by 9 bases and J by 0 bases, with 21 bases between. This CDR3 is 17 amino acids long. CDR1 is MDHEN and CDR2 is SYDVKM in the germline V gene.

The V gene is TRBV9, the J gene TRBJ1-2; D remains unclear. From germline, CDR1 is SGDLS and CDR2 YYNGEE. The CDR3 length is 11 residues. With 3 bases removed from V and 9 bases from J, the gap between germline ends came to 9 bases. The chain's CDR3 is CASSAGVRYTF. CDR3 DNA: TGTGCCAGCAGCGCAGGTGTGCGCTACACCTTC.

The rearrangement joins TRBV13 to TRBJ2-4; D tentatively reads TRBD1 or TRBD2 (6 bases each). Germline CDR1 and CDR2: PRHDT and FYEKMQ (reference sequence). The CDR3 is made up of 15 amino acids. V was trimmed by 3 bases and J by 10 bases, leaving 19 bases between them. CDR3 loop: CASSFNRGDTEIQYF. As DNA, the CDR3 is TGTGCCAGCAGCTTTAATCGCGGGGACACAGAGATTCAGTACTTC.

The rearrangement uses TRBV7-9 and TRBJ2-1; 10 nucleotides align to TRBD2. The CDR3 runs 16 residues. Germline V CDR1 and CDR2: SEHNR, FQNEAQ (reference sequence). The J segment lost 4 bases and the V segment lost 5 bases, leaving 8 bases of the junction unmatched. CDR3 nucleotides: TGTGCCAGCAGCGCCAGAACTAGCGGGGAATACAATGAGCAGTTCTTC. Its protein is CASSARTSGEYNEQFF.

The CDR3 reads CASSSILPGRPSGGYTF. DNA of the CDR3: TGTGCCAGCAGCTCTATTCTCCCGGGACGCCCCTCGGGTGGCTACACCTTC. The chain uses TRBV11-2 and TRBJ1-2; perhaps TRBD1 as D (5 bases). Deletions cut 4 bases from V and 7 bases from J, with 25 bases between. The CDR3 is 17 amino acids. CDR1 is SGHAT, CDR2 FQNNGV, per germline.